The source of this TCR beta chain is a study of tumor and adjacent non-tumor tissue in lung cancer. Study context: There were around 11 adenocarcinoma, a couple of squamous cell carcinoma and 1 small cell lung cancer cases.

Three rounds of nested PCR, following a modified ARM-PCR protocol, produced the TCRbeta library. In TCRdb, the multiplex PCR reads were re-called with MiXCR into one record per CDR3 protein. The sample comprises some 80,000 distinct CDR3 sequences, over 65% of which are singletons, and around 40% rests with the top ten. Study-level findings and limits: Compared with tumor, normal lung showed significantly lower TCR diversity.

This clonotype was counted only a few times. The target antigen is unknown. At one end, the junction sequence differs from germline, possibly due to a read error. Germline CDR1 and CDR2: SGHRS and YFSETQ. The CDR3 is 18 residues long. This sample's RNA came from whole unsorted tissue. More than 3 cm separated this lung sample from the edge of the tumor. The chain combines TRBV5-1 with TRBJ2-5; 7 bases align to TRBD2. The receptor's source is a man in his sixties or seventies with non-small cell lung cancer. Sequenced: distant non-tumor lung tissue. CDR3 sequence reads: CASSSLSLGLSGGETQYF. In DNA, the CDR3 is TGCGCCAGCAGCTCGTTGAGTTTGGGACTTTCTGGGGGGGAGACCCAATACTTC.